This is a list of T cell receptor beta chains from one sample in a study of PD-1 blockade in mismatch repair-deficient tumors. TCRdb keeps only in-frame clones here, not all; method: immunoSEQ multiplex PCR. The data show around 50,000 clones, around four fifths seen once. The specimen comprised peripheral blood, sampled 4 weeks after starting pembrolizumab. Receptors were obtained from an adult with mismatch repair-deficient cancer. Each CDR3 is given with its conserved first and last residue. The D gene is left open where the match is weak. Size tells how often a clone was seen (once, few, many) or the class of an expanded clone, and some rows leave it out.

TRBD2	TRBJ2-7	-	TRBV5-4	CASSLSGSQNYEQYF	TGTGCCAGCAGCCTAAGCGGGAGTCAGAACTACGAGCAGTACTTC
TRBD2	TRBJ2-7	-	TRBV30	CAWSGGTSEPYEQYF	TGTGCCTGGAGTGGTGGGACTAGCGAGCCCTACGAGCAGTACTTC
-	TRBJ1-1	-	TRBV6-1	CASTDRWDTEAFF	TGTGCCAGCACTGACAGGTGGGACACTGAAGCTTTCTTT
TRBD2	TRBJ2-1	-	TRBV27	CASSSPRTSGYNEQFF	TGTGCCAGCAGTTCCCCTAGGACTAGCGGCTACAATGAGCAGTTCTTC
TRBD1	TRBJ2-3	few	TRBV28	CASSLWGTGSTDTQYF	TGTGCCAGCAGTTTATGGGGGACAGGTAGCACAGATACGCAGTATTTT
TRBD2	TRBJ2-3	few	TRBV7-2	CASSLGRGGTDTQYF	TGTGCCAGCAGCTTAGGTCGGGGGGGCACAGATACGCAGTATTTT
-	TRBJ2-7	once	TRBV10-3	CAISPGLAGNEQYF	TGTGCCATCAGCCCCGGTCTGGCGGGAAACGAGCAGTACTTC
-	TRBJ2-2	-	TRBV19	CASTLAYTGELFF	TGTGCCAGTACCCTAGCGTACACCGGGGAGCTGTTTTTT
TRBD1	TRBJ2-3	-	TRBV28	CASSFEWTGVLGTQYF	TGTGCCAGCAGTTTTGAATGGACAGGGGTTTTAGGTACGCAGTATTTT
TRBD1	TRBJ1-1	-	TRBV27	CASSPWTGMNTEAFF	TGTGCCAGCAGTCCCTGGACAGGTATGAACACTGAAGCTTTCTTT
TRBD1	TRBJ1-5	-	TRBV19	CASSWTGDANQPQHF	TGTGCCAGTAGTTGGACAGGGGATGCAAATCAGCCCCAGCATTTT
TRBD2	TRBJ2-6	few	TRBV6-6	CASSPRGDSGANVLTF	TGTGCCAGCAGTCCCCGGGGGGACTCTGGGGCCAACGTCCTGACTTTC
-	TRBJ2-7	-	TRBV14	CASSQVLPGPLYF	TGTGCCAGCAGCCAAGTCCTTCCAGGGCCCTTGTACTTC
-	TRBJ1-1	-	TRBV5-4	CASSLAAGDTEAFF	TGTGCCAGCAGCTTGGCAGCAGGGGACACTGAAGCTTTCTTT
TRBD2	TRBJ2-1	-	TRBV5-4	CASSLWTSGYNEQFF	TGTGCCAGCAGCTTGTGGACTAGCGGCTACAATGAGCAGTTCTTC
-	TRBJ2-5	-	TRBV5-4	CASRQDPYQETQYF	TGTGCCAGCAGACAAGACCCGTACCAAGAGACCCAGTACTTC
-	TRBJ2-2	-	TRBV19	CASSIDRDTGELFF	TGTGCCAGTAGTATAGATCGTGACACCGGGGAGCTGTTTTTT
-	TRBJ2-5	-	TRBV30	CAWSDSLQETQYF	TGTGCCTGGTCTGACAGTCTCCAAGAGACCCAGTACTTC
-	TRBJ2-3	-	TRBV6-6	CASSYAADTQYF	TGTGCCAGCAGTTACGCGGCAGATACGCAGTATTTT
-	TRBJ1-1	-	TRBV14	CASSQASWGTEAFF	TGTGCCAGCAGCCAAGCTTCATGGGGCACTGAAGCTTTCTTT
TRBD2	TRBJ2-2	once	TRBV7-6	CASSPRTAGVGTGELFF	TGTGCCAGCAGCCCCAGAACAGCGGGAGTTGGTACCGGGGAGCTGTTTTTT
TRBD2	TRBJ2-7	-	TRBV7-3	CASSQEGLAGSYEQYF	TGTGCCAGCAGCCAAGAGGGACTAGCGGGATCCTACGAGCAGTACTTC
-	TRBJ1-3	-	TRBV4-2	CASSQDTGYSGNTIYF	TGTGCCAGCAGCCAGGATACAGGGTACTCTGGAAACACCATATATTTT
TRBD2	TRBJ2-2	-	TRBV5-6	CASSPPTGTSGTGELFF	TGTGCCAGCAGCCCCCCCACCGGGACTAGCGGCACCGGGGAGCTGTTTTTT
TRBD1	TRBJ1-4	-	TRBV6-1	CASSEYRTGNEKLFF	TGTGCCAGCAGTGAATATCGGACAGGGAATGAAAAACTGTTTTTT
-	TRBJ1-4	-	TRBV9	CASSPWTNPNEKLFF	TGTGCCAGCAGCCCCTGGACGAACCCCAATGAAAAACTGTTTTTT
TRBD1	TRBJ2-7	-	TRBV27	CASSSPGTGSYEQYF	TGTGCCAGCAGTTCACCCGGGACAGGGAGCTACGAGCAGTACTTC
TRBD1	TRBJ1-2	-	TRBV19	CASTGQDYGYTF	TGTGCCAGTACCGGACAGGACTATGGCTACACCTTC
-	TRBJ1-5	once	TRBV30	CAWSYRGGGQPQHF	TGTGCCTGGAGTTATAGGGGAGGAGGTCAGCCCCAGCATTTT
-	TRBJ2-7	-	TRBV11-2	CASSLGQDFPYEQYF	TGTGCCAGCAGCTTAGGACAGGACTTTCCCTACGAGCAGTACTTC
TRBD2	TRBJ2-1	-	TRBV7-6	CASSLGASGIANEQFF	TGTGCCAGCAGCTTAGGTGCTAGCGGGATCGCAAATGAGCAGTTCTTC
-	TRBJ2-7	-	TRBV2	CASSPNGATEQYF	TGTGCCAGCAGTCCCAATGGGGCTACCGAGCAGTACTTC
-	TRBJ1-2	-	TRBV5-4	CASTMTGQHYYGYTF	TGTGCCAGCACCATGACCGGACAGCACTACTATGGCTACACCTTC
-	TRBJ2-1	-	TRBV5-4	CASSLISPSEQFF	TGTGCCAGCAGCTTGATCTCCCCCAGTGAGCAGTTCTTC
TRBD1	TRBJ2-5	-	TRBV9	CASSVGTGTQETQYF	TGTGCCAGCAGCGTTGGGACAGGGACCCAAGAGACCCAGTACTTC
-	TRBJ2-7	once	TRBV10-3	CAITDGQSSYEQYF	TGTGCCATCACAGATGGGCAGAGCTCCTACGAGCAGTACTTC
-	TRBJ1-5	-	TRBV28	CASSLGNRAQPQHF	TGTGCCAGCAGTTTAGGGAACAGGGCCCAGCCCCAGCATTTT
-	TRBJ2-7	-	TRBV7-7	CASSREISSYEQYF	TGTGCTAGCAGCAGGGAGATATCTAGTTACGAGCAGTACTTC
-	TRBJ2-3	-	TRBV15	CATSRSGDTQYF	TGTGCCACCAGCAGATCGGGAGATACGCAGTATTTT
-	TRBJ2-7	medium-sized	TRBV6-6	CASSPQGSYEQYF	TGTGCCAGCAGTCCACAGGGCTCCTACGAGCAGTACTTC
-	TRBJ1-2	-	TRBV10-3	CAIGGRDGYTF	TGTGCCATCGGGGGACGGGATGGCTACACCTTC
-	TRBJ1-1	-	TRBV6-5	CASSYGGVSTEAFF	TGTGCCAGCAGTTACGGGGGGGTTTCCACTGAAGCTTTCTTT
-	TRBJ2-7	few	TRBV9	CASSPSSLSYEQYF	TGTGCCAGCAGCCCCTCTTCCCTAAGCTACGAGCAGTACTTC
-	TRBJ1-1	-	TRBV10-3	CAISDLRGGDAFF	TGTGCCATCAGTGACCTTCGGGGAGGGGACGCTTTCTTT
-	TRBJ2-7	once	TRBV2	CASSAGGTLGQYF	TGTGCCAGCAGTGCTGGGGGGACTTTAGGGCAGTACTTC
TRBD1	TRBJ2-7	medium-sized	TRBV19	CASSMGTGAGEQYF	TGTGCCAGTAGTATGGGGACAGGGGCCGGCGAGCAGTACTTC
TRBD1	TRBJ1-2	-	TRBV9	CASSRDRPKDGYTF	TGTGCCAGCAGTAGGGACAGACCCAAGGATGGCTACACCTTC
-	TRBJ2-4	-	TRBV19	CASSNQGAKNIQYF	TGTGCCAGTAGTAACCAGGGGGCCAAAAACATTCAGTACTTC
-	TRBJ1-2	-	TRBV5-4	CASSPVSRTGNYGYTF	TGTGCCAGCAGCCCGGTATCAAGGACGGGAAACTATGGCTACACCTTC
TRBD2	TRBJ2-3	-	TRBV5-6	CASSNWGGLAEGTDTQYF	TGTGCCAGCAGCAATTGGGGGGGACTAGCGGAAGGCACAGATACGCAGTATTTT
-	TRBJ2-3	-	TRBV4-3	CASSQSPPTSKGTDTQYF	TGCGCCAGCAGCCAAAGCCCACCGACAAGCAAAGGCACAGATACGCAGTATTTT
TRBD1	TRBJ2-3	-	TRBV11-3	CASSGGQDTDTQYF	TGTGCCAGCAGCGGAGGACAGGACACAGATACGCAGTATTTT
-	TRBJ2-6	-	TRBV5-4	CASSLRISGANVLTF	TGTGCCAGCAGCTTGCGCATCTCTGGGGCCAACGTCCTGACTTTC
-	TRBJ2-2	-	TRBV5-1	CASSMVGSLTGELFF	TGCGCCAGCAGCATGGTTGGGTCTCTTACCGGGGAGCTGTTTTTT
-	TRBJ2-7	few	TRBV6-4	CASSDYQGSYEQYF	TGTGCCAGCAGTGACTACCAAGGCAGCTACGAGCAGTACTTC
-	TRBJ2-4	many	TRBV6-6	CASSSPRVVQYF	TGTGCCAGCAGCTCCCCCCGGGTGGTTCAGTACTTC
-	TRBJ2-7	few	TRBV28	CASMAEVGYEQYF	TGTGCCAGCATGGCGGAGGTTGGGTACGAGCAGTACTTC